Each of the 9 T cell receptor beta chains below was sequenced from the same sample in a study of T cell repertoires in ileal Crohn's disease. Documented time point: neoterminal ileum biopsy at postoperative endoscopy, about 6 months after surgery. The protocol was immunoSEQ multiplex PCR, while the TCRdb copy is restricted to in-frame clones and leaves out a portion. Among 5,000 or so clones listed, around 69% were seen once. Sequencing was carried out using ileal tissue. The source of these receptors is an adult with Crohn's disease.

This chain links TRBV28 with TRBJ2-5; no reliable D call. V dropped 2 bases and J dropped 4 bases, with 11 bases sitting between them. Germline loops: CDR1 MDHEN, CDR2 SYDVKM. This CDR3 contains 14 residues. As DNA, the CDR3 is TGTGCCAGCAGTTTACGGCAGGCCGGAGAGACCCAGTACTTC. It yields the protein CASSLRQAGETQYF.

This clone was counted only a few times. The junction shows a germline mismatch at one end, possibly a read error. In DNA form, the CDR3 reads TGTGCCAGCAGCCCCGGACTAGCGGGAGGGCCGGACCAAGAGACCCAGTACTTC. This translates into CASSPGLAGGPDQETQYF. The chain couples TRBV5-1 to TRBJ2-5; 15 positions match TRBD2. Germline V gene lookup returns CDR1 SGHRS and CDR2 YFSETQ. The CDR3 totals 18 residues.

In DNA, the CDR3 is TGTGCCTGGAGTGTACACGGGACAGGCCCATTTAGAGTGTATGGCTACACCTTC. Protein: CAWSVHGTGPFRVYGYTF. V and J are TRBV30 and TRBJ1-2; 8 bases agree with TRBD1. CDR1 and CDR2 (germline): GTSNPN, SVGIG (reference sequence). This CDR3 has 18 amino acids. V shed 0 bases and J 5 bases; nucleotides not matched to a gene: 17.

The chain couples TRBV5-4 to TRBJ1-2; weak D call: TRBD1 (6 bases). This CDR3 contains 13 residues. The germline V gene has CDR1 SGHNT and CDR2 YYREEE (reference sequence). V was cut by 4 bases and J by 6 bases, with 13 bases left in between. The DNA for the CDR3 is TGTGCCAGCAGCAACAGGGTACCCGATGGCTACACCTTC. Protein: CASSNRVPDGYTF.

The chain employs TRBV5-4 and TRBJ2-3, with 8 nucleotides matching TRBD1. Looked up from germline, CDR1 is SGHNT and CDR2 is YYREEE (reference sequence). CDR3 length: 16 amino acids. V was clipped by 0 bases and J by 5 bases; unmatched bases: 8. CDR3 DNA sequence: TGTGCCAGCAGCTTGGCCCCCGGACAGGGAGAAGATACGCAGTATTTT. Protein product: CASSLAPGQGEDTQYF.

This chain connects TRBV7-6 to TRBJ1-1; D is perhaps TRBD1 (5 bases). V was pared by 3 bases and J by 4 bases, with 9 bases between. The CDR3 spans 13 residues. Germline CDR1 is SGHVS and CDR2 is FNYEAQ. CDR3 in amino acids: CASSFQGVTEAFF. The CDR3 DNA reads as TGTGCCAGCAGCTTTCAAGGGGTCACTGAAGCTTTCTTT.

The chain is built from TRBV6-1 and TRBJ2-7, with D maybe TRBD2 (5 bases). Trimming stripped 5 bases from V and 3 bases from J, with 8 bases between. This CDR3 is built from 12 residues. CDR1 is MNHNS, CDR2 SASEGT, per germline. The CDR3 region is CASSLRDYEQYF. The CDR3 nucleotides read TGTGCCAGCAGTTTACGGGACTACGAGCAGTACTTC.

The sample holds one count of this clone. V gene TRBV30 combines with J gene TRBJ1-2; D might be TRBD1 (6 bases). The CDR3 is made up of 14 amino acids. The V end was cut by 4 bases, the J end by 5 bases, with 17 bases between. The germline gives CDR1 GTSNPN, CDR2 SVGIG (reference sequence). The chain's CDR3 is CAWMSRGARYGYTF. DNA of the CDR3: TGTGCCTGGATGTCCCGGGGGGCGCGATATGGCTACACCTTC.

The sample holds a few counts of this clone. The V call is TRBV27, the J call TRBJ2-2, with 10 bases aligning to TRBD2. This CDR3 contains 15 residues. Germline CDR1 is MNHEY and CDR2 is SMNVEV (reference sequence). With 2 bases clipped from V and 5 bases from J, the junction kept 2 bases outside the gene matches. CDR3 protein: CASSLRTSGTGELFF. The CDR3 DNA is TGTGCCAGCAGTTTAAGGACTAGCGGTACCGGGGAGCTGTTTTTT.